This T cell receptor (beta chain) was observed in a study of blood T cell repertoires in COVID-19. Study at large: Samples came from the United States, Italy and Spain, spanning acute and convalescent COVID-19. From T cells, B-cell-depleted T cells, or PBMCs came the material, which was cDNA or gDNA.

Germline CDR1 and CDR2: LGHNA and YSLEER. With 1 base clipped from V and 2 bases from J, the junction kept 8 bases outside the gene matches. The CDR3 length is 17 residues. Original processing methods: Nucleated cell counts were estimated from reference gene primer amplification. Generated by immunoSEQ multiplex PCR, the TCRdb table keeps only in-frame clones and is missing some. V and J calls and clone size follow that table, whereas D and trimming were derived from the DNA. The repertoire holds hundreds of thousands of clones, about 88% seen once, with approximately 12% in the top ten. The chain has TRBV4-3 and TRBJ2-1, with 7 bases that match TRBD1. The source material was peripheral blood. This clonotype was sampled from an older woman with acute or convalescent COVID-19. In DNA form, the CDR3 reads TGCGCCAGCAGCCAAGTTTGGGGACAGAGGACCTACAATGAGCAGTTCTTC. Protein: CASSQVWGQRTYNEQFF.